Below, 24 T cell receptor beta chains from the same sample are listed, as sequenced in a study of Graves' ophthalmopathy and Graves' hyperthyroidism. The sequenced template was RNA, covering the TCR beta CDR3 region. HTBI-primed RT-PCR formed the first round, and a multiplex PCR formed the second. TCRdb processed the multiplex PCR reads anew with MiXCR; each CDR3 protein has one entry. The data contain over a million distinct CDR3 sequences, less than 45% of them singletons. Sequences were obtained from peripheral blood or thyroid tissue (not recorded which). These receptors were obtained from an adult man with Graves' hyperthyroidism.

This clonotype was seen a single time. Possible read error: a much larger clone is one base away. This chain joins TRBV5-1 and TRBJ1-5, with TRBD1 as a possible D gene (6 bases). Germline assignment: CDR1 SGHRS and CDR2 YFSETQ. The ends were cut back, 4 bases at V and 8 bases at J, with 19 bases in the middle. There are 15 residues in the CDR3. The CDR3 here is CASSLGGTRGEPQHF. In DNA form, the CDR3 reads TGCGCCAGCAGCCTTGGGGGGACACGGGGCGAGCCCCAGCATTTT.

In its sample, this clonotype was seen many times. The chain is built from TRBV6-5 and TRBJ2-5; TRBD2 might be the D (5 bases). Looked up from germline, CDR1 is MNHEY and CDR2 is SVGAGI. The V and J ends lost 0 bases and 5 bases respectively, with 16 bases between them. CDR3 length: 16 residues. CDR3 sequence reads: CASSYSNNPWEETQYF. The CDR3 nucleotides are TGTGCCAGCAGTTACTCGAACAATCCCTGGGAGGAGACCCAGTACTTC.

This chain joins TRBV29-1 and TRBJ1-2; 12 nucleotides match TRBD1. The CDR3 runs to 14 residues. V was clipped by 8 bases and J by 5 bases; unmatched bases: 9. From germline, CDR1 is SQVTM and CDR2 ANQGSEA. The CDR3 region has the DNA TGCAGCAGTGGACCGGGACAGGGGGCGTATGGCTACACCTTC. Protein product: CSSGPGQGAYGYTF.

The J gene is TRBJ1-4, the V gene TRBV11-2; no firm D call. CDR3 length: 12 residues. Germline V gene sequence: CDR1 SGHAT, CDR2 FQNNGV. The V end was cut by 5 bases, the J end by 10 bases, with 11 bases between. The chain's CDR3 is CASSATTAKLFF. CDR3 nucleotides: TGTGCCAGCAGCGCAACGACCGCAAAACTGTTTTTT.

This clonotype has only a few counts. The V call is TRBV5-5, the J call TRBJ2-7; D remains unclear. V lost 5 bases to trimming and J lost 3 bases, with 30 bases between them. Germline lookup yields CDR1 SGHKS and CDR2 YYEKEE (reference sequence). CDR3 size: 19 residues. The CDR3 sequence is CASSYSARLPGRANYEQYF. The CDR3 nucleotides read TGTGCCAGCAGTTACTCGGCCAGGCTCCCCGGACGGGCAAACTACGAGCAGTACTTC.

The genes are TRBV29-1 and TRBJ2-2; 10 nucleotides agree with TRBD2. CDR3 length equals 14 residues. In germline, CDR1 is SQVTM, CDR2 ANQGSEA. The V gene end was trimmed by 5 bases and the J gene end by 1 base; junction bases not matched to a gene: 1. The DNA of the CDR3 is TGCAGCGTTCGACTAGCGGGGAACACCGGGGAGCTGTTTTTT. Translation: CSVRLAGNTGELFF.

The chain couples TRBV7-9 to TRBJ2-5, with 8 positions matching TRBD1. Germline lookup yields CDR1 SEHNR and CDR2 FQNEAQ (reference sequence). The CDR3 is 16 amino acids. The V gene end was trimmed by 1 base and the J gene end by 4 bases; junction bases not matched to a gene: 8. This CDR3 is CASSLGTGCLRETQYF. CDR3 DNA: TGTGCCAGCAGCTTAGGGACAGGGTGCTTACGAGAGACCCAGTACTTC.

The chain recombines TRBV20-1 with TRBJ2-7, with TRBD1 matching over 8 bases. CDR1 DFQATT and CDR2 SNEGSKA come from the germline V gene (reference sequence). With 6 bases clipped from V and 6 bases from J, the junction kept 10 bases outside the gene matches. The CDR3 loop spans 13 amino acids. The chain's CDR3 is CSAFDRGHLEQYF. For the CDR3, the DNA is TGCAGTGCCTTCGACAGGGGCCACCTCGAGCAGTACTTC.

This clonotype was recorded only once. V gene TRBV9 combines with J gene TRBJ2-7; a weak D match, TRBD1 (5 bases). From germline, CDR1 is SGDLS and CDR2 YYNGEE. V was clipped by 0 bases and J by 3 bases, with 10 bases between them. The CDR3 spans 14 residues. The CDR3 coding sequence is TGTGCCAGCAGCGTAGGACAGACCAACTACGAGCAGTACTTC. Encoded protein: CASSVGQTNYEQYF.

The rearrangement uses TRBV20-1 and TRBJ1-2; D not resolved. Deletions cut 1 base from V and 14 bases from J, with 5 bases between. Per the germline V gene, CDR1 is DFQATT and CDR2 is SNEGSKA (reference sequence). The CDR3 totals 8 residues. The DNA of the CDR3 is TGCAGTGCTAGAGCTCGGACCTTC. It yields the protein CSARARTF.

This clonotype came up many times. The chain joins TRBV7-9 to TRBJ1-2; 9 bases line up with TRBD1. The CDR3 loop spans 13 amino acids. Per the germline V gene, CDR1 is SEHNR and CDR2 is FQNEAQ (reference sequence). Unmatched junction bases numbered 4, after V lost 4 bases and J lost 7 bases. CDR3 bases: TGTGCCAGCAGCTCCGGGACAGGGTTTGGCTACACCTTC. Protein: CASSSGTGFGYTF.

This clonotype was seen many times. The chain carries TRBV7-9 and TRBJ1-2, with D possibly TRBD1 on 6 matching bases. This CDR3 has 15 residues. V dropped 1 base and J dropped 2 bases, with 11 bases sitting between them. CDR1 and CDR2 from the germline V gene are SEHNR and FQNEAQ (reference sequence). CDR3 protein: CASSLEQGPNYGYTF. CDR3 nucleotides: TGTGCCAGCAGCTTAGAACAGGGACCAAACTATGGCTACACCTTC.

This clonotype was observed at least ten times. The chain recombines TRBV29-1 with TRBJ1-4; 9 nucleotides align to TRBD1. V trimming: 8 bases; J trimming: 5 bases; junction bases outside the gene matches: 6. In germline, CDR1 is SQVTM, CDR2 ANQGSEA. The length of the CDR3 is 13 residues. The DNA for the CDR3 is TGCAGCACAAGACAGGGGGAAAATGAAAAACTGTTTTTT. Protein product: CSTRQGENEKLFF.

This clonotype appeared once. It may be a read error: a sequence one base away is much more abundant. The chain is built from TRBV7-2 and TRBJ2-5; 7 nucleotides align to TRBD2. CDR3 length: 15 residues. Per germline, CDR1 SGHTA and CDR2 FQGNSA. CDR3 bases: TGTGCCAGCAGCCCTCCACTAGCGTTTCAAGAGGCCCAGTACTTC. Amino acid sequence: CASSPPLAFQEAQYF.

This clonotype was seen many times. CDR3 nucleotides: TGTGCCAGAAGGGTCGAGGGGACTGAAGCTTTCTTT. It encodes CARRVEGTEAFF. The chain carries TRBV14 and TRBJ1-1, with a weak D call TRBD1 (5 bases). V lost 9 bases to trimming and J lost 5 bases, with 13 bases between them. The CDR3 runs 12 residues. Germline loops: CDR1 SGHDN, CDR2 FVKESK.

This chain links TRBV7-9 with TRBJ1-6; unclear D gene. From germline, CDR1 is SEHNR and CDR2 FQNEAQ (reference sequence). Trimming removed 3 bases from V and 0 bases from J, with 12 bases in between. This CDR3 is 17 amino acids long. The CDR3 here is CASSFASRGSYNSPLHF. In DNA, the CDR3 is TGTGCCAGCAGCTTCGCTAGTCGAGGCTCCTATAATTCACCCCTCCACTTT. Full variable domain (missing parts from reference TRBV7-9 and TRBJ1-6): DTGVSQNPRHKITKRGQNVTFRCDPISEHNRLYWYRQTLGQGPEFLTYFQNEAQLEKSRLLSDRFSAERPKGSFSTLEIQRTEQGDSAMYLCASSFASRGSYNSPLHFGNGTRLTVT.

Of note for this clonotype: A much larger clonotype is one base distant, so this may be a read error. The rearrangement links TRBV20-1 to TRBJ2-7, with D maybe TRBD1 (5 bases). The length of the CDR3 is 13 residues. The V and J ends lost 6 bases and 3 bases respectively, with 15 bases between them. Germline CDR1 and CDR2: DFQATT and SNEGSKA (reference sequence). CDR3 in DNA: TGCAGTGCCCCGACAGTGGTGAACTACGAGCAGTACTTC. Its translation: CSAPTVVNYEQYF.

With regard to this clonotype: A read error is possible here, since a much larger clone lies one base away. The chain carries TRBV19 and TRBJ2-2; 8 bases line up with TRBD1. CDR3 length equals 15 residues. Germline values: CDR1 LNHDA, CDR2 SQIVND (reference sequence). The CDR3, as DNA: TGCGCCAGCAGACACGGGGACAGGCTACCGGCGGAGCTGTTTTTT. Encoded protein: CASRHGDRLPAELFF. Full variable domain (missing parts from reference TRBV19 and TRBJ2-2): DGGITQSPKYLFRKEGQNVTLSCEQNLNHDAMYWYRQDPGQGLRLIYYSQIVNDFQKGDIAEGYSVSREKKESFPLTVTSAQKNPTAFYLCASRHGDRLPAELFFGEGSRLTVL.

This clonotype was detected many times. This chain connects TRBV4-1 to TRBJ1-2; D possibly corresponds to TRBD1 (6 bases). The V gene's germline CDR1 is MGHRA and CDR2 YSYEKL. V lost 3 bases, J lost 3 bases, and 11 bases lay in between. The CDR3 is made up of 14 amino acids. The CDR3 loop reads CASSQTGTDYGYTF. The CDR3 nucleotides read TGCGCCAGCAGCCAGACAGGAACGGACTATGGCTACACCTTC.

The J gene is TRBJ2-5, the V gene TRBV7-2; no reliable D call. Looked up from germline, CDR1 is SGHTA and CDR2 is FQGNSA. The CDR3 loop spans 18 amino acids. Trimming pared 1 base from V and 3 bases from J, leaving 21 bases between. CDR3 sequence (DNA): TGTGCCAGCAGCTTAGGCCCCCCCGCGCCCGGACGAAAAGAGACCCAGTACTTC. Its protein is CASSLGPPAPGRKETQYF.

This clonotype has only a few counts. The rearrangement uses TRBV30 and TRBJ1-5; 11 bases agree with TRBD1. The junction had 7 bases not matched to a gene; V was cut back by 5 bases and J by 7 bases. CDR3 size: 14 residues. The germline V gene has CDR1 GTSNPN and CDR2 SVGIG (reference sequence). The CDR3, as DNA: TGTGCCTGGGAGGAGGGGACAGGGGGACAGCCCCAGCATTTT. It encodes CAWEEGTGGQPQHF.

This sequence joins TRBV29-1 and TRBJ1-2; D is perhaps TRBD1 (5 bases). This CDR3 has 12 amino acids. Germline CDR1 is SQVTM and CDR2 is ANQGSEA. V was clipped by 4 bases and J by 6 bases, with 12 bases between them. The CDR3 is CSVVSGANGYTF. The DNA of the CDR3 is TGCAGCGTTGTGAGTGGGGCTAATGGCTACACCTTC. The complete variable domain, with remaining parts taken from reference TRBV29-1 and TRBJ1-2, reads SAVISQKPSRDICQRGTSLTIQCQVDSQVTMMFWYRQQPGQSLTLIATANQGSEATYESGFVIDKFPISRPNLTFSTLTVSNMSPEDSSIYLCSVVSGANGYTFGSGTRLTVV.

This clonotype was counted at least ten times. In nucleotides, the CDR3 is TGCAGTGCTAGAGGAGGGAGCTCCTACGAGCAGTACTTC. Its translation is CSARGGSSYEQYF. This sequence joins TRBV20-1 and TRBJ2-7, with D perhaps TRBD2 (5 bases). V was shortened by 1 base and J by 0 bases, with 7 bases between the two germline ends. Germline V lookup: CDR1 DFQATT, CDR2 SNEGSKA (reference sequence). CDR3 length: 13 amino acids.

The chain joins TRBV11-2 to TRBJ2-5; 16 nucleotides align to TRBD2. Germline-derived CDR1 and CDR2 are SGHAT and FQNNGV. CDR3 size: 20 residues. Trimming took 4 bases from V and 1 from J; bases not matched to a gene: 12. DNA of the CDR3: TGTGCCAGCAGCTATACCTCCGGGACTAGCGGGGGGGCAGGCCAAGAGACCCAGTACTTC. Translation: CASSYTSGTSGGAGQETQYF.